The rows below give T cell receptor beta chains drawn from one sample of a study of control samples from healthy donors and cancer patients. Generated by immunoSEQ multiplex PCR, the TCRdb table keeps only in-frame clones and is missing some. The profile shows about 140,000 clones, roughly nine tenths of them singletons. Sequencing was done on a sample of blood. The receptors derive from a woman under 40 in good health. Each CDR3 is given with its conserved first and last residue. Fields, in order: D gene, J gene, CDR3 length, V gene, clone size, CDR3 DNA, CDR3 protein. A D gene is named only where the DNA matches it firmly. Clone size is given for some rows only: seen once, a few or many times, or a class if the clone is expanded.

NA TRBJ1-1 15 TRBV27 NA TGTGCCAGCAGTATAGATCGAAGACCCAACACTGAAGCTTTCTTT CASSIDRRPNTEAFF
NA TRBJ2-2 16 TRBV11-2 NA TGTGCCAGCAGCATTTACCAGGGGAGAAGGACCGGGGAGCTGTTTTTT CASSIYQGRRTGELFF
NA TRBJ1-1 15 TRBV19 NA TGTGCCAGTAGTGCTCCCGGGACAAAGAACACTGAAGCTTTCTTT CASSAPGTKNTEAFF
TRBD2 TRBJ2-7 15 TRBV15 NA TGTGCCACCAGCAGGACGACTAGCGGAACCTACGAGCAGTACTTC CATSRTTSGTYEQYF
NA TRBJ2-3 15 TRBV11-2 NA TGTGCCAGCAGCTTAGATCGCGGAATGACAGATACGCAGTATTTT CASSLDRGMTDTQYF
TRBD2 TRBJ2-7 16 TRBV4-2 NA TGTGCCAGCAGCCAACTTAGCGGGGGTCCCCCCTACGAGCAGTACTTC CASSQLSGGPPYEQYF
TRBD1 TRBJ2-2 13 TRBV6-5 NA TGTGCCAGCAGCCCCGACAGGGCTAGGGAGCTGTTTTTT CASSPDRARELFF
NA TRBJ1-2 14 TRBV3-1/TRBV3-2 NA TGTGCCAGCAGCCAAGAGGGCGGTGGATATGGCTACACCTTC CASSQEGGGYGYTF
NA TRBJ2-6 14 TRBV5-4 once TGTGCCAGCAGCCCTGCCTCTGGGGCCAACGTCCTGACTTTC CASSPASGANVLTF
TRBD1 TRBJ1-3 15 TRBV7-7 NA TGTGCTAGCAGCCTCGACAGGGGATCAGGAAACACCATATATTTT CASSLDRGSGNTIYF
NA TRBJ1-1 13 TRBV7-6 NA TGTGCCAGTGGGGCCTCGGCGAACACTGAAGCTTTCTTT CASGASANTEAFF
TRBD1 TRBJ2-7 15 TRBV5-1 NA TGCGCCAGCAGCTGGGACAGCCATTCCGTTGGTGAGCAGTACTTC CASSWDSHSVGEQYF
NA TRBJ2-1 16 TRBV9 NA TGTGCCAGCAGCGTTTTAGCGGATCCAAACTACAATGAGCAGTTCTTC CASSVLADPNYNEQFF
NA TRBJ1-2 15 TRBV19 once TGTGCCAGTAGTCTGGAGTACAGGGTGGCCTATGGCTACACCTTC CASSLEYRVAYGYTF
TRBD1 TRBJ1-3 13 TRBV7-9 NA TGTGCCAGCAGCCCCGGACAGGAAGACACCATATATTTT CASSPGQEDTIYF
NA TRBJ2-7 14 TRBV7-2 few TGTGCCAGCAGCTTATCCACTATTTCCTACGAGCAGTACTTC CASSLSTISYEQYF
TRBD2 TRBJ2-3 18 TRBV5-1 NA TGCGCCAGCAGCTTGGACTTTCTAGCGGGAGGTGACGAAGATACGCAGTATTTT CASSLDFLAGGDEDTQYF
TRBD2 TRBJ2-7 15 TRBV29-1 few TGCAGCGTTGTGGATAGCGGGAGGGCCCGGGGAGAGCAGTACTTC CSVVDSGRARGEQYF
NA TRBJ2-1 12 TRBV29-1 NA TGCAGCGCTCTTGGGGCTTACAATGAGCAGTTCTTC CSALGAYNEQFF
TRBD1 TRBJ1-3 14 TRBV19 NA TGTGCCAGTAGTACCCAGGGGGACGGAAACACCATATATTTT CASSTQGDGNTIYF
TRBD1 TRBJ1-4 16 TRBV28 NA TGTGCCAGCAGTTTAGGGCAGGGGGTTGCAGATGAAAAACTGTTTTTT CASSLGQGVADEKLFF
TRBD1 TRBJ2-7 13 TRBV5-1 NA TGCGCCAGCAGCTGGGGACAGGGCTACGAGCAGTACTTC CASSWGQGYEQYF
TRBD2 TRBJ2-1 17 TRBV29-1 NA TGCAGCGTTGGATTGACTAGCGGGAGTGAAGCCTACAATGAGCAGTTCTTC CSVGLTSGSEAYNEQFF
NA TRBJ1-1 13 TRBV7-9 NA TGTGCCAGCACCCTAAACTCTAACACTGAAGCTTTCTTT CASTLNSNTEAFF
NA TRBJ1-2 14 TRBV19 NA TGTGCCAGTAGTATAGCAGGGGTTACGAATGGCTACACCTTC CASSIAGVTNGYTF
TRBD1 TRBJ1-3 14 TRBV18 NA TGTGCCAGCTCACCCCCGGGACAGGGAAACACCATATATTTT CASSPPGQGNTIYF
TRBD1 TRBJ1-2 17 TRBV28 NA TGTGCCAGCAGTTTAATGTTGGGAACAGGGGGCAAAGACGGCTACACCTTC CASSLMLGTGGKDGYTF
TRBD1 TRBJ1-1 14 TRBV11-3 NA TGTGCCAGCAGCTTGGACAGGGGACGCACTGAAGCTTTCTTT CASSLDRGRTEAFF
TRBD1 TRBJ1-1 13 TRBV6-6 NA TGTGCCAGCAGTCGGGACAGGAACACTGAAGCTTTCTTT CASSRDRNTEAFF
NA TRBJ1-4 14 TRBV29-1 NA TGCAGCGTTGAAGATCCAGGGGTTTATGAAAAACTGTTTTTT CSVEDPGVYEKLFF
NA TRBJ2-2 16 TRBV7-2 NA TGTGCCAGCAGCTTGGGAGCGGGCCCGAACACCGGGGAGCTGTTTTTT CASSLGAGPNTGELFF
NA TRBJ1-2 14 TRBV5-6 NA TGTGCCAGCAGCTTGGACGGAGTTAACTATGGCTACACCTTC CASSLDGVNYGYTF
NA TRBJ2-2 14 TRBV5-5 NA TGTGCCAGCAGCTTGAGGCAGGGGTCCGGGGAGCTGTTTTTT CASSLRQGSGELFF
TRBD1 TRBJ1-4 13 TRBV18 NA TGTGCCAGCTCTTTGACAGGGGATGAAAAACTGTTTTTT CASSLTGDEKLFF
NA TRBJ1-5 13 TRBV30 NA TGTGCCTGGACACCCGGAGTGGGTGAGCCCCAGCATTTT CAWTPGVGEPQHF
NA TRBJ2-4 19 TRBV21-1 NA TGTGCCAGCAGCAAAAGAGGGACAGGGGGCTTGAGAACCAAAAACATTCAGTACTTC CASSKRGTGGLRTKNIQYF
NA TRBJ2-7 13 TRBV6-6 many TGTGCCAGCAGACCCCGTCAGATAGGCGAGCAGTACTTC CASRPRQIGEQYF
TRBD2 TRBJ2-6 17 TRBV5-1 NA TGCGCCAGCAGCGTGGGACTAGCCCGCTCTGGGGCCAACGTCCTGACTTTC CASSVGLARSGANVLTF
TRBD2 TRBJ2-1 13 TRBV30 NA TGTGCCTGGAGTGGGGACTATTACAATGAGCAGTTCTTC CAWSGDYYNEQFF
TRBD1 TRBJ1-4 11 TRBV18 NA TGTGCCAGCTCACCAGGACAGGGGAGGATTTTT CASSPGQGRIF
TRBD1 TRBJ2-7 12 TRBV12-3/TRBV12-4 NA TGTGCCAGCAGGACAGGGGGCTACGAGCAGTACTTC CASRTGGYEQYF
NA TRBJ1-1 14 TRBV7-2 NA TGTGCCAGCAGCTTTAAGCCGGGAAACACTGAAGCTTTCTTT CASSFKPGNTEAFF
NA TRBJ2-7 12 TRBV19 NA TGTGCCAGTAGCCGGGACAACTACGAGCAGTACTTC CASSRDNYEQYF
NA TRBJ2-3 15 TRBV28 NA TGTGCCAGCAGTTCCCGTGAAGGGACAACAGATACGCAGTATTTT CASSSREGTTDTQYF
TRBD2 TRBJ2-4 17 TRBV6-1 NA TGTGCCAGCAGTGAGATAGCGGGGGCCCTAGCCAAAAACATTCAGTACTTC CASSEIAGALAKNIQYF
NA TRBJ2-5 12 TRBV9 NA TGTGCCAGCAGCGGCCCGGTAGAGACCCAGTACTTC CASSGPVETQYF
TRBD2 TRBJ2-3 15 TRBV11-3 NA TGTGCCAGCAGCTTTTCTACGGGGGGGGCAGATACGCAGTATTTT CASSFSTGGADTQYF
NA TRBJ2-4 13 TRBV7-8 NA TGTGCCAGCAGCTTAGGCGACAAAAACATTCAGTACTTC CASSLGDKNIQYF
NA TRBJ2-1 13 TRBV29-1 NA TGCAGCGTGGACCCCGGGGATTACAATGAGCAGTTCTTC CSVDPGDYNEQFF
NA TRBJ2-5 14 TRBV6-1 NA TGTGCCAGCAGTGAAGGGCGGTGGGGGGAGACCCAGTACTTC CASSEGRWGETQYF
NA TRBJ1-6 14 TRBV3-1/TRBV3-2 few TGTGCCAGCAGCCAACCCGACCGGTATTCACCCCTCCACTTT CASSQPDRYSPLHF
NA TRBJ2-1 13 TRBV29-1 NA TGCGGGACGACAACGAATGGTCTGAATGAGCAGTTCTTC CGTTTNGLNEQFF
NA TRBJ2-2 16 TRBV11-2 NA TGTGCCAGCAGTCGAAGGCAGGGGTTCAACACCGGGGAGCTGTTTTTT CASSRRQGFNTGELFF
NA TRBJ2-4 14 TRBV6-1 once TGTGCCAGCAGTGACCAGTCTGGGGCCAACATTCAGTACTTC CASSDQSGANIQYF
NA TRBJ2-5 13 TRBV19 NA TGTGCCAGTAGTATTGATGAGGGGCAGACCCAGTACTTC CASSIDEGQTQYF
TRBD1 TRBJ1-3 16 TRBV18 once TGTGCCAGCTCACCACCGGACAGGAGGGCTGGAAACACCATATATTTT CASSPPDRRAGNTIYF
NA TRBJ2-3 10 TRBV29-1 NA TGCAGCGTGAGGACAGATACGCAGTATTTT CSVRTDTQYF
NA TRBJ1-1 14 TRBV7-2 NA TGTGCCAGCAGCCCGGGACTCATGAACACTGAAGCTTTCTTT CASSPGLMNTEAFF
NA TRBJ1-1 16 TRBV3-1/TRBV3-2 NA TGTGCCAGCAGCCCACACGAACAGGGCTGGGACACTGAAGCTTTCTTT CASSPHEQGWDTEAFF